This T cell receptor beta chain stems from a study of CD8 T cells in ankylosing spondylitis. From the 5' RACE reads, TCRdb called clonotypes with MiXCR, one entry per CDR3 protein. The top ten clones hold about 6.5% of a sample with hundreds of thousands of distinct CDR3 sequences, about 13% of them seen once. The study's findings and limits: Significant enrichment of disease-linked clones was reportedly seen in matched ankylosing spondylitis synovial fluid. Blood from ankylosing spondylitis patients appeared to carry a characteristic roughly 8-variant TCR beta motif.

The CDR3 is 11 residues long. Trimming pared 4 bases from V and 6 bases from J, leaving 8 bases between. Germline CDR1 SGHDT, CDR2 YYEEEE. Comment on this clonotype: Its antigen is not identified.

The V call is TRBV5-6, the J call TRBJ2-7; D gene unclear. The TCR was taken from a male donor with ankylosing spondylitis. Sequencing input: blood, either unsorted or a sorted T cell fraction (not recorded which). CDR3 residues: CASSRSAEQYF. The CDR3 DNA reads TGTGCCAGCAGCCGTTCGGCCGAGCAGTACTTC.